A single sample is the source of the 27 T cell receptor beta chains below, sequenced in a study of blood T cell repertoires in COVID-19. Assay: immunoSEQ multiplex PCR; the TCRdb copy retains only in-frame clones and omits some. The table has 220,000 or so clones, about 88% seen once; the top ten hold approximately 10%. The sequenced material came from peripheral blood. These receptors were collected from a woman in her forties or fifties with COVID-19, enrolled during active disease.

The chain employs TRBV19 and TRBJ2-7, with 8 bases fitting TRBD1. The junction had 7 bases not matched to a gene; V was cut back by 3 bases and J by 3 bases. CDR3 length: 15 residues. CDR1 and CDR2 (germline): LNHDA, SQIVND (reference sequence). The CDR3 protein is CASSIGQGAFYEQYF. Here the CDR3 DNA reads TGTGCCAGTAGTATCGGACAGGGTGCTTTCTACGAGCAGTACTTC. The variable domain in full, completed from reference TRBV19 and TRBJ2-7, reads DGGITQSPKYLFRKEGQNVTLSCEQNLNHDAMYWYRQDPGQGLRLIYYSQIVNDFQKGDIAEGYSVSREKKESFPLTVTSAQKNPTAFYLCASSIGQGAFYEQYFGPGTRLTVT.

The J gene is TRBJ2-2, the V gene TRBV7-3; a possible D gene is TRBD2 (5 bases). V was trimmed by 5 bases and J by 0 bases, leaving 10 bases between them. Germline CDR1 and CDR2: SGHTA and FQGTGA. The CDR3 totals 15 residues. The CDR3 loop reads CASSPPGTNTGELFF. The CDR3 region has the DNA TGTGCCAGCAGCCCCCCCGGGACGAACACCGGGGAGCTGTTTTTT.

This sequence joins TRBV2 and TRBJ2-2; 7 bases map to TRBD1. This CDR3 region has 15 residues. Germline V CDR1 and CDR2: SNHLY, FYNNEI. Trimming cost V 6 bases and J 3 bases; bases outside gene matches: 7. Here the CDR3 reads CASRVTGVDTGELFF. The CDR3 DNA sequence: TGTGCCAGCAGAGTCACAGGGGTGGACACCGGGGAGCTGTTTTTT.

This clone was found a few times. The J gene is TRBJ1-2, the V gene TRBV18; 8 bases match TRBD1. V was clipped by 3 bases and J by 10 bases; unmatched bases: 7. Looked up from germline, CDR1 is KGHSH and CDR2 is LQKENI. The CDR3 loop spans 13 amino acids. In DNA form, the CDR3 reads TGTGCCAGCTCACCTAGGGCAGGGGGCGCCTACACCTTC. Residues: CASSPRAGGAYTF.

The chain's CDR3 is CASSLDSSKGRRTDTQYF. As DNA, the CDR3 is TGTGCCAGCAGCTTAGATTCGTCGAAGGGGAGGCGCACAGATACGCAGTATTTT. The chain carries TRBV11-3 and TRBJ2-3; tentative D call: TRBD2 (6 bases). The CDR3 has 18 residues. Per the germline V gene, CDR1 is SGHNT and CDR2 is YENEEA. The V end was cut by 0 bases, the J end by 1 base, with 17 bases between.

The chain recombines TRBV14 with TRBJ1-2; 8 bases line up with TRBD1. The ends lost 1 base at V and 4 bases at J; junction bases unmatched: 11. This CDR3 is built from 17 residues. CDR1 is SGHDN and CDR2 is FVKESK in the germline V gene. This chain's CDR3 is CASSQVVRTGNSYGYTF. The CDR3 DNA sequence: TGTGCCAGCAGCCAAGTTGTTAGGACAGGGAATTCCTATGGCTACACCTTC.

This clone was observed a handful of times. The rearrangement joins TRBV28 to TRBJ2-3; a weak D match, TRBD2 (5 bases). Trimming took off 5 bases at V and 0 bases at J, with 9 bases between the two ends. Germline V gene sequence: CDR1 MDHEN, CDR2 SYDVKM. The CDR3 is 14 residues long. This chain's CDR3 is CASSPGGSTDTQYF. Here the CDR3 DNA reads TGTGCCAGCAGTCCCGGAGGAAGCACAGATACGCAGTATTTT.

The CDR3 is CASSPLAGGPTGELFF. The CDR3 DNA follows: TGCGCCAGCAGCCCCCTAGCGGGGGGGCCAACCGGGGAGCTGTTTTTT. The chain combines TRBV5-1 with TRBJ2-2; TRBD2 matches 12 bases. The length of the CDR3 is 16 residues. V gave up 4 bases and J gave up 5 bases; unmatched junction bases: 6. Germline-derived CDR1 and CDR2 are SGHRS and YFSETQ.

The chain links TRBV2 to TRBJ2-4; the match to TRBD1 covers 7 bases. The V segment lost 6 bases and the J segment 0 bases; nucleotides outside the gene matches: 11. Germline CDR1 reads SNHLY; CDR2 reads FYNNEI. The CDR3 contains 17 residues. CDR3 nucleotides: TGTGCCAGCAGCGCCGGGACAGCATTTTTAGCCAAAAACATTCAGTACTTC. Protein product: CASSAGTAFLAKNIQYF. Based on the CDR3 plus reference TRBV2 and TRBJ2-4, the full variable domain is EPEVTQTPSHQVTQMGQEVILRCVPISNHLYFYWYRQILGQKVEFLVSFYNNEISEKSEIFDDQFSVERPDGSNFTLKIRSTKLEDSAMYFCASSAGTAFLAKNIQYFGAGTRLSVL.

The J gene is TRBJ2-3, the V gene TRBV7-2; maybe TRBD1 (6 bases). The germline CDR1 and CDR2 sequences are SGHTA and FQGNSA. The CDR3 has 15 amino acids. V lost 3 bases and J lost 4, with 14 bases in between. The CDR3, as DNA: TGTGCCAGCAGCTTGGGACAAGGGGGTGCAGATACGCAGTATTTT. This sequence encodes CASSLGQGGADTQYF. The full variable domain, its missing parts supplied by reference TRBV7-2 and TRBJ2-3, is GAGVSQSPSNKVTEKGKDVELRCDPISGHTALYWYRQSLGQGLEFLIYFQGNSAPDKSGLPSDRFSAERTGGSVSTLTIQRTQQEDSAVYLCASSLGQGGADTQYFGPGTRLTVL.

This chain connects TRBV28 to TRBJ1-2; unclear D gene. Trimming removed 5 bases at V and 4 bases at J, with 11 bases between. The CDR3 consists of 13 residues. Germline-derived CDR1 and CDR2 are MDHEN and SYDVKM. As DNA, the CDR3 is TGTGCCAGCAGTGAGCAAATATTCTATGGCTACACCTTC. It encodes CASSEQIFYGYTF.

The rearrangement joins TRBV9 to TRBJ2-7; TRBD1 agrees at 9 bases. This CDR3 is 17 amino acids long. V was pared by 3 bases and J by 4 bases, with 14 bases of the junction left unmatched. Germline CDR1 is SGDLS and CDR2 is YYNGEE. The CDR3 bases are TGTGCCAGCAGCGCCCAAGACGCGGGGACAGGGTCTTACGAGCAGTACTTC. Protein sequence: CASSAQDAGTGSYEQYF. The whole variable domain, remainder taken from reference TRBV9 and TRBJ2-7, is DSGVTQTPKHLITATGQRVTLRCSPRSGDLSVYWYQQSLDQGLQFLIQYYNGEERAKGNILERFSAQQFPDLHSELNLSSLELGDSALYFCASSAQDAGTGSYEQYFGPGTRLTVT.

This chain connects TRBV5-1 to TRBJ2-2, with 7 bases matching TRBD1. The V gene's germline CDR1 is SGHRS and CDR2 YFSETQ. V shed 4 bases and J 6 bases; nucleotides not matched to a gene: 6. This CDR3 has 14 amino acids. CDR3 amino acids: CASSVDRAAGELFF. DNA of the CDR3: TGCGCCAGCAGCGTAGACAGGGCGGCCGGGGAGCTGTTTTTT.

The chain uses TRBV15 and TRBJ1-1; D perhaps matches TRBD1 (5 bases). CDR3 size: 14 residues. Germline V lookup: CDR1 LNHNV, CDR2 YYDKDF (reference sequence). V was trimmed by 4 bases and J by 5 bases, leaving 14 bases between them. The CDR3 DNA follows: TGTGCCACCAGCATAAAAGGGGCAAGGACTGAAGCTTTCTTT. Protein product: CATSIKGARTEAFF.

The chain links TRBV27 to TRBJ2-4; possibly TRBD1 for D (5 bases). Trimming shortened V by 6 bases and J by 2 bases, and 11 bases separated the two germline ends. Germline lookup yields CDR1 MNHEY and CDR2 SMNVEV (reference sequence). This CDR3 is 14 amino acids long. CDR3 sequence: CASSAGSTKNIQYF. DNA of the CDR3: TGTGCCAGCAGCGCAGGGTCTACCAAAAACATTCAGTACTTC.

This clone has just one count. The J gene is TRBJ1-1, the V gene TRBV19, with 10 nucleotides matching TRBD1. Germline V CDR1 and CDR2: LNHDA, SQIVND (reference sequence). The CDR3 sequence is 17 residues long. V dropped 6 bases and J dropped 1; count of bases not matched to a gene: 11. The CDR3 spells CASRLGATGGPNTEAFF. The CDR3 bases are TGTGCCAGTAGATTGGGCGCGACAGGGGGCCCGAACACTGAAGCTTTCTTT.

CDR3: CASSLTSTVTDTQYF. The CDR3, as DNA: TGCGCCAGCAGCCTCACCTCGACAGTGACAGATACGCAGTATTTT. The rearrangement links TRBV5-1 to TRBJ2-3, with D possibly being TRBD1 (5 bases). The CDR3 runs to 15 residues. The V gene lost 4 bases and the J gene lost 3 bases, with 15 bases spanning the gap. CDR1 and CDR2 (germline): SGHRS, YFSETQ. Filled out from reference TRBV5-1 and TRBJ2-3, the complete variable domain reads KAGVTQTPRYLIKTRGQQVTLSCSPISGHRSVSWYQQTPGQGLQFLFEYFSETQRNKGNFPGRFSGRQFSNSRSEMNVSTLELGDSALYLCASSLTSTVTDTQYFGPGTRLTVL.

The chain employs TRBV30 and TRBJ1-3, with D unclear. This CDR3 has 15 residues. V was clipped by 4 bases and J by 0 bases, with 13 bases between them. Germline values: CDR1 GTSNPN, CDR2 SVGIG (reference sequence). DNA for the CDR3: TGTGCCTGGAAGATGTGGAGCGGCTCTGGAAACACCATATATTTT. Protein sequence: CAWKMWSGSGNTIYF.

V gene TRBV7-6 combines with J gene TRBJ2-2; 10 bases agree with TRBD2. Germline loops: CDR1 SGHVS, CDR2 FNYEAQ. V shed 3 bases and J 4 bases; nucleotides not matched to a gene: 5. The CDR3 consists of 16 residues. The CDR3 loop reads CASSFGTSVGTGELFF. Written as DNA, the CDR3 is TGTGCCAGCAGCTTTGGGACTAGCGTGGGCACCGGGGAGCTGTTTTTT.

DNA of the CDR3: TGTGCCAGTAGTACGAGGACTAGCGGGGGCTCAACGAGGGAGCTGTTTTTT. As protein: CASSTRTSGGSTRELFF. This chain joins TRBV19 and TRBJ2-2; 13 bases are a match to TRBD2. Trimming removed 4 bases from V and 9 bases from J; junction bases left unmatched: 11. The CDR3 extends over 17 amino acids. Germline-derived CDR1 and CDR2 are LNHDA and SQIVND (reference sequence).

This clone was detected a few times. This sequence joins TRBV28 and TRBJ1-2; possible D gene TRBD1, 6 bases. Germline V CDR1 and CDR2: MDHEN, SYDVKM. Trimming cost V 7 bases and J 5 bases, with 20 bases left between them. The length of the CDR3 is 15 residues. The CDR3 protein is CASNPPGHQSYGYTF. The DNA for the CDR3 is TGTGCCAGCAATCCCCCGGGACACCAAAGTTATGGCTACACCTTC.

This rearrangement joins TRBV7-9 to TRBJ1-6, with 8 bases aligning to TRBD1. Trimming at V came to 2 bases and at J to 4 bases, leaving 7 bases not matched to a gene. Germline V gene data show CDR1 as SEHNR and CDR2 as FQNEAQ (reference sequence). This CDR3 is 17 amino acids long. The CDR3 sequence: CASSLTRGTGYNSPLHF. CDR3 DNA: TGTGCCAGCAGCTTAACTAGGGGGACAGGTTATAATTCACCCCTCCACTTT.

The rearrangement uses TRBV5-6 and TRBJ1-6; 12 bases fit TRBD1. With 4 bases clipped from V and 10 bases from J, the junction kept 15 bases outside the gene matches. CDR3 length: 18 residues. Germline V gives CDR1 SGHDT, CDR2 YYEEEE. DNA for the CDR3: TGTGCCAGCAGCGCCCCGGGACAGGGGGCGGTGTTGGGGTCACCCCTCCACTTT. Amino acids: CASSAPGQGAVLGSPLHF.

The chain combines TRBV28 with TRBJ1-6; possibly TRBD1 for D (5 bases). The V and J ends lost 5 bases and 10 bases respectively, with 15 bases between them. The CDR3 is 14 amino acids. Germline assignment: CDR1 MDHEN and CDR2 SYDVKM. The CDR3 reads CASSQPREGSPLHF. CDR3 coding DNA: TGTGCCAGCAGTCAGCCAAGGGAGGGGTCACCCCTCCACTTT.

This chain uses TRBV6-2 or TRBV6-3 with TRBJ2-1; D is undetermined. Germline CDR1 MNHEY, CDR2 SVGEGT. Trimming shortened V by 5 bases and J by 6 bases, and 8 bases separated the two germline ends. The length of the CDR3 is 12 residues. The CDR3 protein is CASSQNVNEQFF. The CDR3 DNA sequence: TGTGCCAGCAGTCAGAACGTCAATGAGCAGTTCTTC.

V gene TRBV5-4 combines with J gene TRBJ2-1, with 10 bases matching TRBD1. CDR3 size: 18 residues. The V gene end was trimmed by 0 bases and the J gene end by 5 bases; junction bases not matched to a gene: 11. CDR1 is SGHNT and CDR2 is YYREEE in the germline V gene (reference sequence). This chain's CDR3 is CASSLEESGTGVNNEQFF. CDR3 sequence (DNA): TGTGCCAGCAGCTTGGAGGAATCCGGGACAGGGGTTAACAATGAGCAGTTCTTC. Complete variable domain (other parts from reference TRBV5-4 and TRBJ2-1): ETGVTQSPTHLIKTRGQQVTLRCSSQSGHNTVSWYQQALGQGPQFIFQYYREEENGRGNFPPRFSGLQFPNYSSELNVNALELDDSALYLCASSLEESGTGVNNEQFFGPGTRLTVL.

This rearrangement joins TRBV5-1 to TRBJ2-5; D gene uncertain. Trimming took off 2 bases at V and 4 bases at J, with 9 bases between the two ends. Germline V gene sequence: CDR1 SGHRS, CDR2 YFSETQ. This CDR3 comprises 13 residues. CDR3 DNA sequence: TGCGCCAGCAGCTTCCTTCCAGGAGAGACCCAGTACTTC. Amino acids: CASSFLPGETQYF.